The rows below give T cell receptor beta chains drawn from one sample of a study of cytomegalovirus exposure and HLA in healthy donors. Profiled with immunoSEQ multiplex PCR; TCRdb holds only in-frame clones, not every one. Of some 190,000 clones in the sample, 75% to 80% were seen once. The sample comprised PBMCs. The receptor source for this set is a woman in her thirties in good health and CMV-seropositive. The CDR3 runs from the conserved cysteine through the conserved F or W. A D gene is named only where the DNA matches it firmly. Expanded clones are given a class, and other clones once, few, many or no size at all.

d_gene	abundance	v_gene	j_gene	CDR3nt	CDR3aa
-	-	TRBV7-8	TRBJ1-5	TGTGCCAGCAGCTTAGTGCAGGGGCTTCAGCCCCAGCATTTT	CASSLVQGLQPQHF
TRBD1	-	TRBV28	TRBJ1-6	TGTGCCAGCAGTCGACAGGGTTCACCCCTCCACTTT	CASSRQGSPLHF
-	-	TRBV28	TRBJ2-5	TGTGCCAGCAGTTTGTGGGGGGAAGAGACCCAGTACTTC	CASSLWGEETQYF
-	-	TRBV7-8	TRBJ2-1	TGTGCCAGCAGCTCCACAGGGTCTCACAATGAGCAGTTCTTC	CASSSTGSHNEQFF
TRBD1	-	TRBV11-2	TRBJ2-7	TGTGCCAGCAGCATCGAGAACAGGGGGGCCTACGAGCAGTACTTC	CASSIENRGAYEQYF
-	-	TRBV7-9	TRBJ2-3	TGTGCCAGCAGCTTAGGGCGGGCATTAGATACGCAGTATTTT	CASSLGRALDTQYF
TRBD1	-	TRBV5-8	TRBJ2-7	TGTGCCAGCAGCTGGGGGACAGGAGCCTATTATGTCGAGCAGTACTTC	CASSWGTGAYYVEQYF
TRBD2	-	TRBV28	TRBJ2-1	TGTGCCAGCATCGCAAACGGGGAGCGGGAGAATGAGCAGTTCTTC	CASIANGERENEQFF
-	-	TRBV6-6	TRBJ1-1	TGTGCCAGCAGGGGAGCTAACACTGAAGCTTTCTTT	CASRGANTEAFF
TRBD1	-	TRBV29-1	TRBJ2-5	TGCAGCGTTTCCCCCGACAGGGGGGAGACCCAGTACTTC	CSVSPDRGETQYF
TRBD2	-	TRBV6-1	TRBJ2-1	TGTGCCAGCAGTGCAACTAGCGGGGGGTTGTATAATGAGCAGTTCTTC	CASSATSGGLYNEQFF
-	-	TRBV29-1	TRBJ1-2	TGCAGCGTGGGCGGGACTGCGAGTGTTCTAGGCTACACCTTC	CSVGGTASVLGYTF
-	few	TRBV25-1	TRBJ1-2	TGTGCCAGCAGTGAATTCCGGGGATTGGGTGGCTACACCTTC	CASSEFRGLGGYTF
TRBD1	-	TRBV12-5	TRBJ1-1	TGTGCTAGTGGGGGGACAGAGAACACTGAAGCTTTCTTT	CASGGTENTEAFF
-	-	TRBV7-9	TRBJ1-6	TGTGCCAGCAGCTTCACTACAGGGCAATCACCCCTCCACTTT	CASSFTTGQSPLHF
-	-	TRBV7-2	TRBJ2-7	TGTGCCAGCAGCCTAGGGTCGACAGCCTCCTACGAGCAGTACTTC	CASSLGSTASYEQYF
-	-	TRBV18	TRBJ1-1	TGTGCCAGCTCACCCAGGGAGGACACTGAAGCTTTCTTT	CASSPREDTEAFF
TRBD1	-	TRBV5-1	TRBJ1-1	TGCGCCAGCACCCCGGGACAGAGTAACACTGAAGCTTTCTTT	CASTPGQSNTEAFF
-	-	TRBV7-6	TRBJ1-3	TGTGCCAGCAGCTTAGGACAGGTGGAAAACACCATATATTTT	CASSLGQVENTIYF
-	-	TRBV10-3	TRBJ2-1	TGTGCCACCGCAGGGACTGAGGACTACAATGAGCAGTTCTTC	CATAGTEDYNEQFF
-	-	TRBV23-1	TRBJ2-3	TGCGCCAGCAGTCAAGGATTCAGGGGCAGTCGTGGAGATACGCAGTATTTT	CASSQGFRGSRGDTQYF
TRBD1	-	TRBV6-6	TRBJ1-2	TGTGCCAGCAGAAGGGACAGTGCTGGCTACACCTTC	CASRRDSAGYTF
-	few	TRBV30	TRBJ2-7	TGTGCCTGGAGTGACTGGACAAGGGCAAGCTCCTACGAGCAGTACTTC	CAWSDWTRASSYEQYF
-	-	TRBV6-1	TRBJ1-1	TGTGCCAGCATCCGAGAGGGTTCGCTGAACACTGAAGCTTTCTTT	CASIREGSLNTEAFF
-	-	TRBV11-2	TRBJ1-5	TGTGCCAGCAGCTTGACCGGGGGCAATCAGCCCCAGCATTTT	CASSLTGGNQPQHF
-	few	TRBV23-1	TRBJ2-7	TGCGCCAGCAGTCGATTCGGGGGTTACGAGCAGTACTTC	CASSRFGGYEQYF
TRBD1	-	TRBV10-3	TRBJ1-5	TGTGCCATCAGTGATGACAGGGGGTTTCCTAGCAATCAGCCCCAGCATTTT	CAISDDRGFPSNQPQHF
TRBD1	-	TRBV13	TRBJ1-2	TGTGCCAGCAGCCCTACCGGACAGGGAGAATTGGATGGCTACACCTTC	CASSPTGQGELDGYTF
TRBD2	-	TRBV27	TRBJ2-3	TGTGCCAGCAGTTTACTAGCGGGAGGGACAGATACGCAGTATTTT	CASSLLAGGTDTQYF
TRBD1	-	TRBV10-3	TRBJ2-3	TGTGCCATCAGTGAGTCGACAGGGCTCACAGATACGCAGTATTTT	CAISESTGLTDTQYF
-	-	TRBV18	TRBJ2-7	TGTGCCAGCTCACCAAGCGGAGGGGGGGGCTACGAGCAGTACTTC	CASSPSGGGGYEQYF
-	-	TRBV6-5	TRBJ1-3	TGTGCCAGCAGTTATACGGCAGGCCACACCATATATTTT	CASSYTAGHTIYF
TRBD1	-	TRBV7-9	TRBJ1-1	TGTGCCAGCAGCACAGATCATGGGGTGGGACAGGGAGTGAAAGCTTTCTTT	CASSTDHGVGQGVKAFF
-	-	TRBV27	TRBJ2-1	TGTGCCAGCAGTGTTGGGGGCCCCTCATACAATGAGCAGTTCTTC	CASSVGGPSYNEQFF
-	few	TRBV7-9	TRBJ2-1	TGTGCCACCCCTTCCGGGACAAGCTCGAATGAGCAGTTCTTC	CATPSGTSSNEQFF
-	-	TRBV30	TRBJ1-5	TGTGCCTGGAGTGATGCGGACAATCAGCCCCAGCATTTT	CAWSDADNQPQHF
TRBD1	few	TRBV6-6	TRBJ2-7	TGTGCCAGCAGTCCGGACAGGACCTACGAGCAGTACTTC	CASSPDRTYEQYF